This T cell receptor beta chain was identified during a study of naive and memory T cell subsets. There are a few counts of this clonotype. Its specificity is unknown. Whole-study results and caveats: Naive repertoires, especially CD8, held a few larger clonotypes, possibly memory cells re-expressing CD45RA.

Germline assignment: CDR1 DFQATT and CDR2 SNEGSKA (reference sequence). The ends lost 5 bases at V and 7 bases at J; junction bases unmatched: 12. CDR3 length: 15 residues. Both TRBC1 and TRBC2 were covered by a beta constant-region primer of two equimolar oligonucleotides. Four rounds of PCR amplified the ligated cDNA using nested alpha and beta constant-region primers plus SP2. An oligonucleotide with the SP2 primer and a 12-nucleotide UMI was ligated to the cDNA 3' end. TCRdb analysed the UMI-ligation and nested PCR reads with MiXCR anew, one entry per CDR3 protein. The sample has roughly 150,000 distinct CDR3 sequences; under 25% are singletons.

The sample taken for sequencing was naive CD8+ T cells from blood. The V and J genes are TRBV20-1 and TRBJ1-2, with 11 bases fitting TRBD1. The receptor comes from a human donor in good health. The CDR3 loop is CSALRGQGASGGYTF. CDR3 DNA: TGCAGTGCTCTCCGCGGACAGGGGGCGTCGGGTGGCTACACCTTC.